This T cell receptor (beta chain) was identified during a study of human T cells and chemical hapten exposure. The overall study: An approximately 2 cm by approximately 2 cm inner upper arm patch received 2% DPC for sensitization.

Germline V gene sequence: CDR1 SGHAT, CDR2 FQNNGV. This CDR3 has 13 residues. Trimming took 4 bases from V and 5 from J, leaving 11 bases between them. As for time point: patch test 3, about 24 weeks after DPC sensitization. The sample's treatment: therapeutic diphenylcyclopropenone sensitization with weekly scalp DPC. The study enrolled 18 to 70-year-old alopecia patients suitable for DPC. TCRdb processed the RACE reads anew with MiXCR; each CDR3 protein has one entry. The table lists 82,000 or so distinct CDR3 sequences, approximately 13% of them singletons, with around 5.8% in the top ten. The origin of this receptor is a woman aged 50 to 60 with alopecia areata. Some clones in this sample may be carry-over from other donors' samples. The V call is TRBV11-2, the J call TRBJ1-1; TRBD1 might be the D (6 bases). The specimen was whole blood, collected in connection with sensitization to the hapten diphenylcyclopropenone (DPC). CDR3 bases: TGTGCCAGCAGCTACGGGGGCGGGACTGAAGCTTTCTTT. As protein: CASSYGGGTEAFF. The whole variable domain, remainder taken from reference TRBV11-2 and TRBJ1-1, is EAGVAQSPRYKIIEKRQSVAFWCNPISGHATLYWYQQILGQGPKLLIQFQNNGVVDDSQLPKDRFSAERLKGVDSTLKIQPAKLEDSAVYLCASSYGGGTEAFFGQGTRLTVV.